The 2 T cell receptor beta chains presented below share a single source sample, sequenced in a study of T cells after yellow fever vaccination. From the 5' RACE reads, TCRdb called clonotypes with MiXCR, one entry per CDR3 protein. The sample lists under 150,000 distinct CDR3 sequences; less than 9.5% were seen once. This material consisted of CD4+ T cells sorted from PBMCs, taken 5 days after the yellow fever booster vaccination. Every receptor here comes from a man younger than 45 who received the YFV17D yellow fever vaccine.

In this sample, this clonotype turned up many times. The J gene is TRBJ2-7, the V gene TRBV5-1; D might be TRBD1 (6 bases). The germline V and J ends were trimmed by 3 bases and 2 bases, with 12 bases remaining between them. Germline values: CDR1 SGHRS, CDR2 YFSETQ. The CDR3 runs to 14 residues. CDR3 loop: CASSSQGFPYEQYF. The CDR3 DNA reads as TGCGCCAGCAGCTCACAGGGATTCCCCTACGAGCAGTACTTC.

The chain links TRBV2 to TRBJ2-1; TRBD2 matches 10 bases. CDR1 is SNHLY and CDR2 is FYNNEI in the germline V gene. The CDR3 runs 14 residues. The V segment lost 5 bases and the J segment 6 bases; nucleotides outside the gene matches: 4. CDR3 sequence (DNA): TGTGCCAGCAGTTCCCGGACTAGCGGCAATGAGCAGTTCTTC. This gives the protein CASSSRTSGNEQFF.